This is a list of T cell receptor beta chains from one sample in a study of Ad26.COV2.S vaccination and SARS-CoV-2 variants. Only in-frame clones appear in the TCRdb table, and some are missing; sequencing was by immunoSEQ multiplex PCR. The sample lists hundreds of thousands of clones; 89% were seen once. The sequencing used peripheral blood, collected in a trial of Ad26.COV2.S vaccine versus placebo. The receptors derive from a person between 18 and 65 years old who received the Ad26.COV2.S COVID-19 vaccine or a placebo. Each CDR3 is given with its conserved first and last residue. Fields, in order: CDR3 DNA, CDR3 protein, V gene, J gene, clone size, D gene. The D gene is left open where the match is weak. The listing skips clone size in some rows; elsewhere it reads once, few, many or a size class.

DNA: TGTGCCAGCAGCCCGATGGGGACGAACTATGGCTACACCTTC
CDR3: CASSPMGTNYGYTF
V: TRBV13
J: TRBJ1-2
size: once
D: NA

DNA: TGTGCCACCAGTGGCGGGAACACTGAAGCTTTCTTT
CDR3: CATSGGNTEAFF
V: TRBV24-1
J: TRBJ1-1
size: NA
D: NA

DNA: TGTGCCACCAGTGAGGGACTAGCGGGAGGGGAGACCCAGTACTTC
CDR3: CATSEGLAGGETQYF
V: TRBV24-1
J: TRBJ2-5
size: NA
D: TRBD2

DNA: TGTGCCAGCAGCCCTATTGGCCGGTTGGACAGTGAGCAGTTCTTC
CDR3: CASSPIGRLDSEQFF
V: TRBV9
J: TRBJ2-1
size: NA
D: NA

DNA: TGTGCCAGTAGTATTGATCGCTACAATGAGCAGTTCTTC
CDR3: CASSIDRYNEQFF
V: TRBV19
J: TRBJ2-1
size: NA
D: NA

DNA: TGCGCCAGCAGCCAGGGAAATGAGCAGTTCTTC
CDR3: CASSQGNEQFF
V: TRBV4-3
J: TRBJ2-1
size: NA
D: NA

DNA: TGCGCCAGCAGCTTGGGAGCGGGGCACCGAGATACGCAGTATTTT
CDR3: CASSLGAGHRDTQYF
V: TRBV5-1
J: TRBJ2-3
size: NA
D: TRBD2

DNA: TGTGCCAGTAGTGACCAAGCGAACACCGGGGAGCTGTTTTTT
CDR3: CASSDQANTGELFF
V: TRBV19
J: TRBJ2-2
size: NA
D: NA

DNA: TGTGCCAGCAGCTTAGCGGGGGGGCTTGGAGATACGCAGTATTTT
CDR3: CASSLAGGLGDTQYF
V: TRBV11-2
J: TRBJ2-3
size: few
D: TRBD2

DNA: TGTGCCTGGAGTGGGGCCCCCAAGGTGCAGTTCTTC
CDR3: CAWSGAPKVQFF
V: TRBV30
J: TRBJ2-1
size: NA
D: NA

DNA: TGTGCCAGCAGCTTATGGACAGGTTATAATGAAAAACTGTTTTTT
CDR3: CASSLWTGYNEKLFF
V: TRBV7-2
J: TRBJ1-4
size: NA
D: TRBD1

DNA: TGTGCCAGCAGCTTAGGAGGGTTGAGGGAAAAACTGTTTTTT
CDR3: CASSLGGLREKLFF
V: TRBV7-9
J: TRBJ1-4
size: once
D: NA

DNA: TGTGCCACCAACGAGAGGGGAAACACTGAAGCTTTCTTT
CDR3: CATNERGNTEAFF
V: TRBV19
J: TRBJ1-1
size: NA
D: NA

DNA: TGTGCCAGCAGTTTGAGGGGCACAGATACGCAGTATTTT
CDR3: CASSLRGTDTQYF
V: TRBV27
J: TRBJ2-3
size: NA
D: NA

DNA: TGTGCCAGCAGTCCCCGGGACAGGGGAACCTACGAGCAGTACTTC
CDR3: CASSPRDRGTYEQYF
V: TRBV6-2/TRBV6-3
J: TRBJ2-7
size: NA
D: TRBD1

DNA: TGTGCCAGCAGTGATATTGGCTGGGACACTGAAGCTTTCTTT
CDR3: CASSDIGWDTEAFF
V: TRBV2
J: TRBJ1-1
size: NA
D: NA

DNA: TGTGCCAGCAGCTTGGCCAAGCAGGGTTGGAATCAGCCCCAGCATTTT
CDR3: CASSLAKQGWNQPQHF
V: TRBV5-6
J: TRBJ1-5
size: NA
D: NA

DNA: TGCGCCAGCACTCCGGGACAGTTCGTTCCCCAGCATTTT
CDR3: CASTPGQFVPQHF
V: TRBV10-1
J: TRBJ1-5
size: NA
D: TRBD1

DNA: TGTGCCAGCAGCCCAGGACAGGGGTTATCCTACAATGAGCAGTTCTTC
CDR3: CASSPGQGLSYNEQFF
V: TRBV11-3
J: TRBJ2-1
size: NA
D: TRBD1

DNA: TGTGCCAGCAGTCCAGGGACAGCGGGGCAAGAGACCCAGTACTTC
CDR3: CASSPGTAGQETQYF
V: TRBV27
J: TRBJ2-5
size: NA
D: NA

DNA: TGCGCCAGCAGCTCCATACCGGGGCGCACTAATGAAAAACTGTTTTTT
CDR3: CASSSIPGRTNEKLFF
V: TRBV5-1
J: TRBJ1-4
size: NA
D: NA

DNA: TGTGCCAGCTCACCTGCGGGGTACAATGAGCAGTTCTTC
CDR3: CASSPAGYNEQFF
V: TRBV18
J: TRBJ2-1
size: NA
D: NA

DNA: TGTGCCACCAGTGATTCGCTAGCGGGAGGGATCACAGATACGCAGTATTTT
CDR3: CATSDSLAGGITDTQYF
V: TRBV24-1
J: TRBJ2-3
size: NA
D: TRBD2

DNA: TGTGCCAGCAGCTTAGTTACAGGGGAGATGAACACTGAAGCTTTCTTT
CDR3: CASSLVTGEMNTEAFF
V: TRBV7-2
J: TRBJ1-1
size: NA
D: TRBD1

DNA: TGTGCCAGCTCACCAAGTACAGGGGGAGGTCAGCCCCAGCATTTT
CDR3: CASSPSTGGGQPQHF
V: TRBV18
J: TRBJ1-5
size: NA
D: TRBD1

DNA: TGTGCCAGCAGCCAAGAGCTAAGATACGAGCAGTACTTC
CDR3: CASSQELRYEQYF
V: TRBV4-2
J: TRBJ2-7
size: NA
D: NA

DNA: TGTGCCAGCAGTTTAGCCAGGGGGGTTAACTACGAGCAGTACTTC
CDR3: CASSLARGVNYEQYF
V: TRBV27
J: TRBJ2-7
size: few
D: NA

DNA: TGTGCCAGTAGGACAGGGCGTCCAAATTCACCCCTCCACTTT
CDR3: CASRTGRPNSPLHF
V: TRBV19
J: TRBJ1-6
size: NA
D: TRBD1

DNA: TGTGCCAGCAGCCCCGATCTCGGGACCTACGAGCAGTACTTC
CDR3: CASSPDLGTYEQYF
V: TRBV11-2
J: TRBJ2-7
size: NA
D: NA

DNA: TGTGCCGTCGCGAGGGGGCACTATGGCTACACCTTC
CDR3: CAVARGHYGYTF
V: TRBV6-5
J: TRBJ1-2
size: NA
D: TRBD1

DNA: TGTGCCAGCAGCTTGGCCATAGCGGGAGATTCCACAGATACGCAGTATTTT
CDR3: CASSLAIAGDSTDTQYF
V: TRBV5-4
J: TRBJ2-3
size: few
D: TRBD2

DNA: TGCGCCAGCAGTCCCGGGACAAAAGTCTACAATGAGCAGTTCTTC
CDR3: CASSPGTKVYNEQFF
V: TRBV10-1
J: TRBJ2-1
size: NA
D: NA

DNA: TGTGCCAGCACCTGGGCAGTCCAAGAGACCCAGTACTTC
CDR3: CASTWAVQETQYF
V: TRBV11-2
J: TRBJ2-5
size: NA
D: NA

DNA: TGTGCCAGCAGCCCCCGTAGCGGGGTCCAAGAGACCCAGTACTTC
CDR3: CASSPRSGVQETQYF
V: TRBV13
J: TRBJ2-5
size: NA
D: TRBD2

DNA: TGTGCCAGCAGTTACTCGCCAGGGTTGTCCTACGAGCAGTACTTC
CDR3: CASSYSPGLSYEQYF
V: TRBV6-5
J: TRBJ2-7
size: NA
D: NA

DNA: TGTGCCACCAGTGATGGGACTAGCGGGAGATACGAGCAGTACTTC
CDR3: CATSDGTSGRYEQYF
V: TRBV24-1
J: TRBJ2-7
size: NA
D: TRBD2

DNA: TGTGCCAGCAGCTTATTCCCGGGGGGTTCCTACAATGAGCAGTTCTTC
CDR3: CASSLFPGGSYNEQFF
V: TRBV7-6
J: TRBJ2-1
size: NA
D: TRBD2

DNA: TGTGCCAGCAGTTCGACGTGGAATAGCAATCAGCCCCAGCATTTT
CDR3: CASSSTWNSNQPQHF
V: TRBV27
J: TRBJ1-5
size: once
D: NA

DNA: TGTGCCAGCAGTTTCGGGGACTATGGCTACACCTTC
CDR3: CASSFGDYGYTF
V: TRBV12-3/TRBV12-4
J: TRBJ1-2
size: NA
D: NA

DNA: TGTGCCACCAGCAGACTGGGGACTGCCACAGATACGCAGTATTTT
CDR3: CATSRLGTATDTQYF
V: TRBV15
J: TRBJ2-3
size: NA
D: NA

DNA: TGTGCCAGCAGCCCTAGCGGTTCCTACAATGAGCAGTTCTTC
CDR3: CASSPSGSYNEQFF
V: TRBV11-3
J: TRBJ2-1
size: NA
D: TRBD2

DNA: TGCGCCAGCGGACGCCAGGGCGGGGGGGCCTACAATGAGCAGTTCTTC
CDR3: CASGRQGGGAYNEQFF
V: TRBV5-1
J: TRBJ2-1
size: NA
D: TRBD2

DNA: TGTGCCACCAGTGAAAAAGGGGGTTCGCGGGAGAGCACAGATACGCAGTATTTT
CDR3: CATSEKGGSRESTDTQYF
V: TRBV24-1
J: TRBJ2-3
size: NA
D: NA

DNA: TGCGCCAGCAGCTTCCGGGGCAATGAAAAACTGTTTTTT
CDR3: CASSFRGNEKLFF
V: TRBV5-1
J: TRBJ1-4
size: NA
D: NA

DNA: TGTGCCAGCAGTGAAACTTTTAGCAATCAGCCCCAGCATTTT
CDR3: CASSETFSNQPQHF
V: TRBV2
J: TRBJ1-5
size: NA
D: NA

DNA: TGTGCCAGCAGTGAAGGTAAGGACGTGAAGTTT
CDR3: CASSEGKDVKF
V: TRBV25-1
J: TRBJ1-1
size: NA
D: NA

DNA: TGCAGCGTATGGATCCGGACAGGGGCCAGTGATGAGCAGTTCTTC
CDR3: CSVWIRTGASDEQFF
V: TRBV29-1
J: TRBJ2-1
size: NA
D: TRBD1

DNA: TGTGCCACCAGACAGGCAGATACGCAGTATTTT
CDR3: CATRQADTQYF
V: TRBV15
J: TRBJ2-3
size: NA
D: NA

DNA: TGTGCCAGCAGCCAAAGGACTATCCAAGAGACCCAGTACTTC
CDR3: CASSQRTIQETQYF
V: TRBV3-1/TRBV3-2
J: TRBJ2-5
size: NA
D: NA

DNA: TGTGCCAGCAGCTTACGCTACGAGCAGTACTTC
CDR3: CASSLRYEQYF
V: TRBV7-2
J: TRBJ2-7
size: NA
D: NA

DNA: TGTGCCAGTAGCCCAACTAGCGGGTTGGGGGAGACCCAGTACTTC
CDR3: CASSPTSGLGETQYF
V: TRBV19
J: TRBJ2-5
size: NA
D: TRBD2

DNA: TGTGCCAGCCGTTATGCCCCGACAGGGGGCTCGGAGACCCAGTACTTC
CDR3: CASRYAPTGGSETQYF
V: TRBV2
J: TRBJ2-5
size: NA
D: TRBD1

DNA: TGTGCCAGCAGACGCCGGGACAGCACTAATGAAAAACTGTTTTTT
CDR3: CASRRRDSTNEKLFF
V: TRBV5-8
J: TRBJ1-4
size: NA
D: TRBD1